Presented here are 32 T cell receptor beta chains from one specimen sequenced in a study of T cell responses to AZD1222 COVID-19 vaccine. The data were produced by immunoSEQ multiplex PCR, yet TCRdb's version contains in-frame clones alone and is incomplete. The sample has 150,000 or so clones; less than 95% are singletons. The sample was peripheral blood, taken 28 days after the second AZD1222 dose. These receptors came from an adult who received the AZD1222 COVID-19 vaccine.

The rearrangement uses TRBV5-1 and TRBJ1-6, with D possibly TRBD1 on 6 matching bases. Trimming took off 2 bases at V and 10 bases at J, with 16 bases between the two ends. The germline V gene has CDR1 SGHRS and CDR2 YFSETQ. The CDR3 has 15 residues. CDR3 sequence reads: CASSLTQGGNSPLHF. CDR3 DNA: TGCGCCAGCAGCTTAACACAGGGTGGCAACTCACCCCTCCACTTT.

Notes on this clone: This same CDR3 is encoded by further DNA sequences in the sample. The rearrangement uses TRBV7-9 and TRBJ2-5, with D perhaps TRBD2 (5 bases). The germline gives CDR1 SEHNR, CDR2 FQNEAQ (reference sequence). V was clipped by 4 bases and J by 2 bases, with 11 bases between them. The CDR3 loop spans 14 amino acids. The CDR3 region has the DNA TGTGCCAGCAGCTCTTGGACTCTTCAAGAGACCCAGTACTTC. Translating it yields CASSSWTLQETQYF.

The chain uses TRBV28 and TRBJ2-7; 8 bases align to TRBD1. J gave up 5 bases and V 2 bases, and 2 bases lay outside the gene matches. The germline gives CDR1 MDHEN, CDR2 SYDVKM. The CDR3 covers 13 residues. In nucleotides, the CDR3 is TGTGCCAGCAGTTTACCAGGGGGCCACGAGCAGTACTTC. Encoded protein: CASSLPGGHEQYF.

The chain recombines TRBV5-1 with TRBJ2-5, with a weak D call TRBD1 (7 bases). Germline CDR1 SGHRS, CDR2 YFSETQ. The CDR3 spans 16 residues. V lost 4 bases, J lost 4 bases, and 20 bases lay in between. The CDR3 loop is CASSLYQGGRGETQYF. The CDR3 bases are TGCGCCAGCAGCCTGTACCAGGGGGGAAGGGGAGAGACCCAGTACTTC.

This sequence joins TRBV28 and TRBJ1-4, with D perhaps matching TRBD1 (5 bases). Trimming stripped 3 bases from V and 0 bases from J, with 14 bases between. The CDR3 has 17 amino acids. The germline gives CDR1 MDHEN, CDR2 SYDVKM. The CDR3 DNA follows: TGTGCCAGCAGTTTGATTGGGGGGGGGACAACTAATGAAAAACTGTTTTTT. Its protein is CASSLIGGGTTNEKLFF.

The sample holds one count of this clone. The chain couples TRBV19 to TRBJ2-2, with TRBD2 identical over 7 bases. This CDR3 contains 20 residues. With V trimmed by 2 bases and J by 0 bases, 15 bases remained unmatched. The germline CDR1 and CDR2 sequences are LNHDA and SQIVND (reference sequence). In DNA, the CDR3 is TGTGCCAGTAGTATATTCGTAGCGGGTGACCCAGGAACGAACACCGGGGAGCTGTTTTTT. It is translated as CASSIFVAGDPGTNTGELFF.

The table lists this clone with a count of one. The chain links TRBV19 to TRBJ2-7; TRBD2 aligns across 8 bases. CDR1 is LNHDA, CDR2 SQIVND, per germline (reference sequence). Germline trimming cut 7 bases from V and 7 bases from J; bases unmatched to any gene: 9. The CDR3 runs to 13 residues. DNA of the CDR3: TGTGCCAGTAACCCGGGAGGGCCGGGGGAGCAGTACTTC. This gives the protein CASNPGGPGEQYF.

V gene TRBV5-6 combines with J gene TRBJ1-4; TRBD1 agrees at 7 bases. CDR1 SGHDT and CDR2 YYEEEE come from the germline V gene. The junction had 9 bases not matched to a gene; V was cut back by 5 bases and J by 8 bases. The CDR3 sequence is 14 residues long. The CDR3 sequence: CASSSTGVDEKLFF. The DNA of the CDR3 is TGTGCCAGCAGTTCTACAGGGGTAGACGAAAAACTGTTTTTT.

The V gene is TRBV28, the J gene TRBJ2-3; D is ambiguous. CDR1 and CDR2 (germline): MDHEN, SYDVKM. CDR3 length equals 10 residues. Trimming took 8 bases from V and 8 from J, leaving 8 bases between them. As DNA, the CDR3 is TGTGCCAGCCGAGTCGGTACGCAGTATTTT. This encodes CASRVGTQYF.

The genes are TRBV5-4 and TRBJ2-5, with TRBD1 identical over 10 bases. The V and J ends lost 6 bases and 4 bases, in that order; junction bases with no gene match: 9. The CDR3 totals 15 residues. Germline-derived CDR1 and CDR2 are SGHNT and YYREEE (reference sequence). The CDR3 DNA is TGTGCCAGCACCTTCCGGGACAGGGGTGGAGAGACCCAGTACTTC. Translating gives CASTFRDRGGETQYF.

CDR3 sequence (DNA): TGTGCCAGCAGCCTCCAGGCCCCCTACGAGCAGTACTTC. Its protein product is CASSLQAPYEQYF. The gene calls are TRBV3-1 (or the pseudogene TRBV3-2) and TRBJ2-7; no firm D call. CDR1 and CDR2 from the germline V gene are LGHDT and YNNKEL (reference sequence). The CDR3 loop spans 13 amino acids. Trimming stripped 4 bases from V and 2 bases from J, with 9 bases between.

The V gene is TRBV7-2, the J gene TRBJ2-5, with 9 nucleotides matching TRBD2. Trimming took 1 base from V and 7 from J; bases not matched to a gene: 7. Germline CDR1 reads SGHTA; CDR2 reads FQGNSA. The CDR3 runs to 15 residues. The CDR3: CASSLGLAATRTQYF. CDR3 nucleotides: TGTGCCAGCAGCTTAGGACTAGCGGCCACGAGGACCCAGTACTTC.

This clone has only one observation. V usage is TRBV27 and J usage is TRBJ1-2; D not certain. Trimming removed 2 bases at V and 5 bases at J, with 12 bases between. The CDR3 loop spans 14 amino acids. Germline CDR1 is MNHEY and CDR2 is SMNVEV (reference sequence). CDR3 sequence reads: CASSLKEPTYGYTF. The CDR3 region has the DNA TGTGCCAGCAGTTTAAAGGAACCTACATATGGCTACACCTTC.

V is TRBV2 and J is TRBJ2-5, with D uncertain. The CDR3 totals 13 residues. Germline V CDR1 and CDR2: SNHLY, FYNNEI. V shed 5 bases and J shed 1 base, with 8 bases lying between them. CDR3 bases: TGTGCCAGCAGTTACGGGCCCCAAGAGACCCAGTACTTC. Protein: CASSYGPQETQYF.

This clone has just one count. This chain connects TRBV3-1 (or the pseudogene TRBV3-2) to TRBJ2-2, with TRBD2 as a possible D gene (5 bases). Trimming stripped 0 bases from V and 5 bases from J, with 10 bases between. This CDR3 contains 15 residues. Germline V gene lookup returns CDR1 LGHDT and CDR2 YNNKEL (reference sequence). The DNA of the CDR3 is TGTGCCAGCAGCCAAGACAGCGGCGGGACCGGGGAGCTGTTTTTT. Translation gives CASSQDSGGTGELFF.

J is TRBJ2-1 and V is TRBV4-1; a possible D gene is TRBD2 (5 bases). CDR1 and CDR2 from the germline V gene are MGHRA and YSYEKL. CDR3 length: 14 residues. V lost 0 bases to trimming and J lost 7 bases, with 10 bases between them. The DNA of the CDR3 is TGCGCCAGCAGCCAAGAGAGGGCGACTAATGAGCAGTTCTTC. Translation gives CASSQERATNEQFF.

The CDR3 DNA reads TGTGCCAGCCGGGACACCATTAGCAATCAGCCCCAGCATTTT. This translates into CASRDTISNQPQHF. This chain links TRBV28 with TRBJ1-5; D is perhaps TRBD1 (6 bases). Germline V gives CDR1 MDHEN, CDR2 SYDVKM. The CDR3 sequence is 14 residues long. Trimming stripped 8 bases from V and 0 bases from J, with 11 bases between.

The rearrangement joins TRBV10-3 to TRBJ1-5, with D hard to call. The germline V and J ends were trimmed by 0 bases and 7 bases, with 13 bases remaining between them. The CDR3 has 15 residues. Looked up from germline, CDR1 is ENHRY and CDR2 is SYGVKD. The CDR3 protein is CAISESIQSGQPQHF. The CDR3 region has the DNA TGTGCCATCAGTGAGTCGATCCAGTCGGGGCAGCCCCAGCATTTT.

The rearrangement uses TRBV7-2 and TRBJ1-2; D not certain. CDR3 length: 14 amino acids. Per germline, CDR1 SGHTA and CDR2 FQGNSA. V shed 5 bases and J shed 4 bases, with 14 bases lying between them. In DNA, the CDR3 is TGTGCCAGCAGCCGTTCGGCAGGAACCTATGGCTACACCTTC. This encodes CASSRSAGTYGYTF.

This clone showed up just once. The CDR3 DNA follows: TGCGCCAGCAGCCAAGCCTATACGGCAGGGTCCTACGAGCAGTACTTC. This translates into CASSQAYTAGSYEQYF. The J gene is TRBJ2-7, the V gene TRBV4-3, with D perhaps matching TRBD1 (5 bases). CDR1 and CDR2 (germline): LGHNA, YSLEER. CDR3 length: 16 amino acids. Between the trimmed V and J ends, which lost 1 base and 1 base, there was a span of 14 bases.

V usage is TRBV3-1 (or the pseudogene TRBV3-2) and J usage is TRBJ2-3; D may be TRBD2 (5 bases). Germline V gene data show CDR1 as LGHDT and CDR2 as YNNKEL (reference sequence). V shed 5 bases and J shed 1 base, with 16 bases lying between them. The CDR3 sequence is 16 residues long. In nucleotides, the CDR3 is TGTGCCAGCAGCAAGAATTCGGACTCCCGCACAGATACGCAGTATTTT. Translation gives CASSKNSDSRTDTQYF.

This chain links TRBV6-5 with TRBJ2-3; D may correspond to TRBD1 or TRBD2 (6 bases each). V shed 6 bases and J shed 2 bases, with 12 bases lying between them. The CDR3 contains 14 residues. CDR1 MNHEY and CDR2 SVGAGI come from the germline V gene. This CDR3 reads CASSFGGPTDTQYF. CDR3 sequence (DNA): TGTGCCAGCAGCTTCGGGGGCCCCACAGATACGCAGTATTTT.

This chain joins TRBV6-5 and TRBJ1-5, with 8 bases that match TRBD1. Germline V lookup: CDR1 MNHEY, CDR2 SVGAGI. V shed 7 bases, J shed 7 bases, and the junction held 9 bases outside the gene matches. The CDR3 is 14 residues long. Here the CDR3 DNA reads TGTGCCAGCAAGGGGTGGACAGGGACGCAGCCCCAGCATTTT. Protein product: CASKGWTGTQPQHF.

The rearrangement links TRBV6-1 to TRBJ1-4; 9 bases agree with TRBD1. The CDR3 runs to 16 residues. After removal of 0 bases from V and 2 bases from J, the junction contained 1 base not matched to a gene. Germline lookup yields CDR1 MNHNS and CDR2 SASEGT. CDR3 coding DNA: TGTGCCAGCAGTGAAGCACAGGGGGCGACTAATGAAAAACTGTTTTTT. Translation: CASSEAQGATNEKLFF.

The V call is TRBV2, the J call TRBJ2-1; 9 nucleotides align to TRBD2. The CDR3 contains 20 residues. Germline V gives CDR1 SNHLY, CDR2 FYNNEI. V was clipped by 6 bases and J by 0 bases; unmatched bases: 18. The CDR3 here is CASSARSGTSFFRSYNEQFF. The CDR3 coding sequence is TGTGCCAGCAGCGCGAGGTCCGGGACTAGCTTTTTTCGCTCCTACAATGAGCAGTTCTTC.

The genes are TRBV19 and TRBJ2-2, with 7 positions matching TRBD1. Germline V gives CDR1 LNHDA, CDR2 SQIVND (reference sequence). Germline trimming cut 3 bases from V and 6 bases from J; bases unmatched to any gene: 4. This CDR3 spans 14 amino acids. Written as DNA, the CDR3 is TGTGCCAGTAGTATTAGTACAGGGGCCGGGGAGCTGTTTTTT. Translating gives CASSISTGAGELFF.

CDR3 bases: TGTGCCAGCAGCTCCCCCACAGGGGATTATCAGCCCCAGCATTTT. It codes for CASSSPTGDYQPQHF. The V and J genes are TRBV28 and TRBJ1-5, with TRBD1 matching over 7 bases. Germline V gene data show CDR1 as MDHEN and CDR2 as SYDVKM. V was clipped by 6 bases and J by 5 bases; unmatched bases: 10. The CDR3 length is 15 residues.

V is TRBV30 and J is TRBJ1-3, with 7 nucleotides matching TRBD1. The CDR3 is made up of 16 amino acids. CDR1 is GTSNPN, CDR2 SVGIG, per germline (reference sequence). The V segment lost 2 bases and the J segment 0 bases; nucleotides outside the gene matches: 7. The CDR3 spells CAWSSAGGTSGNTIYF. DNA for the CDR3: TGTGCCTGGAGTTCCGCAGGGGGAACCTCTGGAAACACCATATATTTT.

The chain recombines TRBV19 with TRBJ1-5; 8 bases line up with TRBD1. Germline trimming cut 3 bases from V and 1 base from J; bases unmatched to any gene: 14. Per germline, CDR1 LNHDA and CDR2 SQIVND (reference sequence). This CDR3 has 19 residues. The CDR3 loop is CASSIGSQGAVLSNQPQHF. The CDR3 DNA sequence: TGTGCCAGTAGTATCGGTTCCCAGGGGGCCGTCTTAAGCAATCAGCCCCAGCATTTT. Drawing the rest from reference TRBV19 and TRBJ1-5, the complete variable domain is DGGITQSPKYLFRKEGQNVTLSCEQNLNHDAMYWYRQDPGQGLRLIYYSQIVNDFQKGDIAEGYSVSREKKESFPLTVTSAQKNPTAFYLCASSIGSQGAVLSNQPQHFGDGTRLSIL.

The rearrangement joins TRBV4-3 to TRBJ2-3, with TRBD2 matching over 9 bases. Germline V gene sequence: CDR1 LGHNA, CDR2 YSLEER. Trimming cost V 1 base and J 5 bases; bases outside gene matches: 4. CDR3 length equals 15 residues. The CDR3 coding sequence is TGCGCCAGCAGCCAAGGTCTAGCGGGACGAGATACGCAGTATTTT. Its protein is CASSQGLAGRDTQYF.

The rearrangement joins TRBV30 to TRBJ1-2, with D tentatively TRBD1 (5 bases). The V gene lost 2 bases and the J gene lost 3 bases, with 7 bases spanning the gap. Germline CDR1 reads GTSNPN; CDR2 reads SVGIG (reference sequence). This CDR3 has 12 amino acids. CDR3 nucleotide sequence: TGTGCCTGGAGTCGAGGGGACTATGGCTACACCTTC. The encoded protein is CAWSRGDYGYTF.

CDR3 nucleotide sequence: TGTGCCAGCAGTTCTCAGGGGGCGTGGATGAACACTGAAGCTTTCTTT. Translating gives CASSSQGAWMNTEAFF. The chain carries TRBV28 and TRBJ1-1, with 8 bases matching TRBD1. The length of the CDR3 is 16 residues. V trimming: 4 bases; J trimming: 0 bases; junction bases outside the gene matches: 7. Germline V lookup: CDR1 MDHEN, CDR2 SYDVKM.